One sample yielded the 19 T cell receptor delta chains listed below, sequenced in a study of γδ T cells in repeated Plasmodium falciparum infection. Flow sorting of PBMC yielded separate Vgamma9/Vdelta2+ and Vdelta2-negative gammadelta T cell populations for bulk repertoire analysis. TCRdb repeated clone calling on the multiplex PCR reads with CATT. Among 70,000 to 95,000 delta-chain clones listed, more than 1.4% were seen once. The source material was gamma-delta T cells from blood. The receptor source for this set is a pool of human donors (malaria-infected and uninfected, not separated).

Of note for this clone: The protein recorded in TCRdb matches a much larger clone and deviates from this DNA's translation at residue 13, suggesting a read error; the protein here is obtained by translating the DNA. V is TRDV1 and J is TRDJ1; 10 bases are shared with TRDD3. TCRdb is silent on the J gene; assignment here came from matching the DNA to germline. The CDR3 totals 27 residues. J lost 0 bases, V lost 0 bases, and 34 bases had no gene match. Per the germline V gene, CDR1 is TSWWSYY and CDR2 is QGS. The CDR3 sequence: CALGELNIAPGPAYWGIGGIYTDKLIF. Here the CDR3 DNA reads TGTGCTCTTGGGGAACTAAACATCGCCCCCGGGCCTGCATACTGGGGGATTGGCGGGATCTACACCGATAAACTCATCTTT.

In its sample, this clone was seen many times. The rearrangement uses TRDV1 and TRDJ1, with TRDD3 matching 7 bases. Per germline, CDR1 TSWWSYY and CDR2 QGS. V lost 1 base, J lost 0 bases, and 17 bases stayed unmatched. This CDR3 region has 20 residues. CDR3 region: CALGERPVRWGTLYTDKLIF. The CDR3 DNA sequence: TGTGCTCTTGGGGAACGGCCCGTCAGGTGGGGGACTTTGTACACCGATAAACTCATCTTT.

To note about this clone: A far larger clone is one nucleotide away, so this likely arose from a read error. The same CDR3 arises from other DNA sequences in this sample as well. The chain uses TRDV1 and TRDJ2, with unresolved D. The J gene, missing from TCRdb, was assigned here through DNA to germline matching. This CDR3 comprises 19 residues. Germline V CDR1 and CDR2: TSWWSYY, QGS. Trimming left V 5 bases short and J 5 bases short, with 27 bases between. CDR3 DNA sequence: TGTGCTCTTGGGCAAACGATAAGGGGTATACCATCTCTAACAGCACAACTCTTCTTT. Translated, it gives CALGQTIRGIPSLTAQLFF.

To note about this clone: The TCRdb protein comes from a much larger clone and disagrees with this DNA's translation at residue 13, likely due to a read error; the protein given here is derived from the DNA. V is TRDV2 and J is TRDJ3; 9 bases line up with TRDD3. Matching the DNA to germline supplied the J gene, which TCRdb does not give. The CDR3 is made up of 20 amino acids. Germline loops: CDR1 GEAIGNYY, CDR2 EKD. The CDR3 spells CACDTEKGDTSSRDTRQMFF. CDR3 in DNA: TGTGCCTGTGACACCGAAAAGGGGGATACCAGCTCCCGGGACACCCGACAGATGTTTTTC.

This clone was recorded a few times. A far larger clone is one base from this, pointing to a likely read error. This specimen includes other DNA sequences encoding the same CDR3. The chain carries TRDV1 and TRDJ1; 9 positions match TRDD3. Germline matching of the DNA provided the J gene here, since TCRdb leaves it blank. The CDR3 totals 22 residues. J lost 4 bases, V lost 4 bases, and 28 bases had no gene match. Germline assignment: CDR1 TSWWSYY and CDR2 QGS. The CDR3 DNA reads as TGTGCTCTTGGGGTATTCTTCCGGAGCCGGGGGATACTCGGCTCACGAAGCGATAAACTCATCTTT. This encodes CALGVFFRSRGILGSRSDKLIF.

This clone has a handful of counts. TCRdb has a much larger clone's protein, which differs at residue 6 from the translation of this DNA, likely because of a read error; what is shown is the protein translated from the DNA. The rearrangement uses TRDV1 and TRDJ1, with 9 bases matching TRDD3. Germline-derived CDR1 and CDR2 are TSWWSYY and QGS. Unmatched junction bases numbered 23, after V lost 5 bases and J lost 4 bases. The CDR3 sequence is 20 residues long. CDR3 DNA sequence: TGTGCTCTTGGGCAGCTCTCCCCCGGGGATACGCGCCCATGGGGCGATAAACTCATCTTT. Translating gives CALGQLSPGDTRPWGDKLIF.

This clone was recorded a few times. The protein that TCRdb holds for this DNA derives from a much larger clone and differs from the translated DNA at residue 5, which likely indicates a read error; the protein shown here is translated from the DNA. The sample contains more than one DNA sequence encoding this CDR3. The CDR3 DNA sequence: TGTGCCTTTAGTAGGAGTCTTCGGGTCTGGTACACCGATAAACTCATCTTT. It translates to CAFSRSLRVWYTDKLIF. The gene calls are TRDV3 and TRDJ1; no clear D. Between the trimmed V and J ends, which lost 0 bases and 0 bases, there was a span of 20 bases. CDR1 and CDR2 from the germline V gene are TVYSNPD and GDNSRS (reference sequence). CDR3 length equals 17 residues.

By sample fraction, this clone is medium-sized (0.01 to 0.1%). Other DNA sequences in the same sample also yield this CDR3. The V and J genes are TRDV2 and TRDJ1; 11 bases are shared with TRDD3. Looked up from germline, CDR1 is GEAIGNYY and CDR2 is EKD. The CDR3 has 18 residues. With 3 bases clipped from V and 0 bases from J, the junction kept 11 bases outside the gene matches. DNA for the CDR3: TGTGCCTGTGACTCCTTACTGGGGGATAAAGTCAACACCGATAAACTCATCTTT. Translating gives CACDSLLGDKVNTDKLIF.

This clone has just a few counts. TCRdb pairs this DNA with a much larger clone's protein that differs at residue 14, likely a read error; the protein shown was translated from the DNA. The gene calls are TRDV1 and TRDJ1, with 8 bases matching TRDD3. TCRdb records no J gene; here it was assigned by comparing the DNA to germline. Germline V gives CDR1 TSWWSYY, CDR2 QGS. This CDR3 has 19 amino acids. Trimming took 3 bases from V and 4 from J; bases not matched to a gene: 19. The CDR3 is CALGELTSFRGIYVDKLIF. The CDR3 DNA is TGTGCTCTTGGGGAGCTGACTTCCTTCAGGGGGATATACGTCGATAAACTCATCTTT.

This clone was seen ten or more times. This chain links TRDV1 with TRDJ1; no clear D. The CDR3 loop spans 11 amino acids. Trimming left V 9 bases short and J 4 bases short, with 9 bases between. Germline loops: CDR1 TSWWSYY, CDR2 QGS. In DNA, the CDR3 is TGTGCTCTCCTAGGAAGCGATAAACTCATCTTT. Translation gives CALLGSDKLIF.

On this clone: A read error likely explains why the TCRdb protein, taken from a much larger clone, differs from this DNA's translation at residue 8; the protein shown is translated from the DNA. The chain has TRDV3 and TRDJ1, with 7 bases matching TRDD2. With V trimmed by 0 bases and J by 0 bases, 40 bases remained unmatched. The CDR3 consists of 26 residues. Germline-derived CDR1 and CDR2 are TVYSNPD and GDNSRS (reference sequence). The CDR3, as DNA: TGTGCCTTTAGCTCCGTCCATAATTCCTACACACGGAGGGTGGACATACCCAGATATGACACCGATAAACTCATCTTT. This codes for CAFSSVHNSYTRRVDIPRYDTDKLIF.

To note about this clone: The protein TCRdb gives is from a much larger clone and does not agree with this DNA's translation at residue 14, likely a read error; the protein shown here comes from the DNA. V gene TRDV1 combines with J gene TRDJ1; possibly TRDD2 or TRDD3 for D (6 bases each). TCRdb leaves out the J gene; it was filled in here by matching the DNA to germline. Looked up from germline, CDR1 is TSWWSYY and CDR2 is QGS. The V gene lost 4 bases and the J gene lost 0 bases, with 30 bases spanning the gap. This CDR3 comprises 21 residues. In nucleotides, the CDR3 is TGTGCTCTTGGGGGGCGGCCTTCCCTTAAAACGGGGGACCCGTACACCGATAAACTCATCTTT. Protein sequence: CALGGRPSLKTGDPYTDKLIF.

Remarks on this clone: TCRdb records a much larger clone's protein for this DNA, with a difference at residue 10 that likely arises from a read error; the protein given is the translation of the DNA. The J gene is TRDJ1, the V gene TRAV38-2/DV8; a possible D gene is TRDD3 (5 bases). TCRdb supplies no J gene; here it was assigned by aligning the nucleotide sequence to germline. Per germline, CDR1 TSESDYY and CDR2 QEAYKQQN. The CDR3 loop spans 14 amino acids. CDR3 amino acids: CAYKTYWNTNKLIF. In nucleotides, the CDR3 is TGTGCTTATAAGACGTACTGGAACACCAATAAACTCATCTTT.

This clone was seen a handful of times. The protein in TCRdb stems from a much larger clone and differs at residue 12 from this DNA's translation, likely a read error; here the protein is translated from the DNA. V is TRDV1 and J is TRDJ1; perhaps TRDD3 as D (6 bases). TCRdb is silent on the J gene; assignment here came from matching the DNA to germline. The CDR3 length is 19 residues. Germline lookup yields CDR1 TSWWSYY and CDR2 QGS. The V end lost 5 bases, the J end lost 0 bases, and 25 bases lay between the germline ends. CDR3 DNA sequence: TGTGCTCTTGGGTTGGGCCTCCCAATACTGGGACGCTACACCGATAAACTCATCTTT. Translated, it gives CALGLGLPILGRYTDKLIF.

This clone was seen only a few times. The TCRdb protein comes from a much larger clone and disagrees with this DNA's translation at residue 17, likely due to a read error; the protein given here is derived from the DNA. The J gene went uncalled, whereas the V gene is TRDV2; the table gives TRDD3 as D, unverified against the DNA. This CDR3 contains 18 residues. Germline values: CDR1 GEAIGNYY, CDR2 EKD. CDR3 coding DNA: TGTGCCTGTGACTCCCTACCCGGGTACTGCATCTACACCGATAAACTCACCTTT. It encodes CACDSLPGYCIYTDKLTF.

About this clone itself: This likely traces to a read error, being one base from a far larger clone. This sample also contains other DNA sequences that code for the same CDR3. The chain recombines TRDV1 with TRDJ1; 11 bases are shared with TRDD3. TCRdb lists no J gene, so it was determined here by aligning the DNA to germline. J was trimmed by 1 base and V by 2 bases; bases with no gene match: 15. This CDR3 spans 20 amino acids. Germline assignment: CDR1 TSWWSYY and CDR2 QGS. The CDR3 bases are TGTGCTCTTGGGGAATACCGTCTGGCTGGGGGATACCCAGGCACCGATAAACTCATCTTT. It is translated as CALGEYRLAGGYPGTDKLIF.

Notes on this clone: TCRdb's listed protein matches a much larger clone and diverges from this DNA's translation at residue 5, likely through a read error; the protein shown comes from the DNA. The chain links TRDV1 to TRDJ1; 13 nucleotides match TRDD3. J lost 0 bases, V lost 3 bases, and 16 bases had no gene match. The CDR3 loop spans 21 amino acids. Germline CDR1 and CDR2: TSWWSYY and QGS. The CDR3 loop is CALGEPFLLGDTAVDTDKLIF. The CDR3 region has the DNA TGTGCTCTTGGGGAGCCGTTCTTACTGGGGGATACGGCGGTTGACACCGATAAACTCATCTTT.

In its sample, this clone was seen a few times. A far larger clone is only one base removed, so a read error is likely. The V gene corresponds to TRDV2; no J gene was called; TRDD3, the table's D call, lacks a check against the DNA. Germline CDR1 and CDR2: GEAIGNYY and EKD. This CDR3 comprises 21 residues. This chain's CDR3 is CACDPIVLGDGLSGDTRQMFF. The DNA of the CDR3 is TGTGCCTGTGACCCCATAGTACTGGGGGATGGATTAAGCGGGGACACCCGACAGATGTTCTTC.

This clone was picked up a small number of times. Since a far larger clone is one base different, this is likely a read error. Other DNA sequences within the sample encode an identical CDR3. This chain joins TRDV1 and TRDJ2, with D perhaps matching TRDD1 or TRDD3 (5 bases each). CDR1 and CDR2 from the germline V gene are TSWWSYY and QGS. There are 21 residues in the CDR3. The CDR3 here is CALGERFGEIRGDYLTAQLFF. CDR3 coding DNA: TGTGCTCTTGGAGAACGTTTCGGGGAAATTCGGGGTGACTATTTGACAGCACAACTCTTCTTT.